This TCR beta chain was found in a study of shared clonotypes between healthy human individuals. Overall study findings and caveats: Clonotype sharing among donors was expected to depend on sequencing depth.

With 2 bases removed from V and 1 base from J, the gap between germline ends came to 11 bases. Germline loops: CDR1 SEHNR, CDR2 FQNEAQ (reference sequence). The CDR3 totals 15 residues. A note on this clone: Its antigen is unidentified. In the same sample, other DNA sequences code for this CDR3.

The authors distributed each subset's genomic DNA evenly over several immunoSEQ plates. Here immunoSEQ multiplex PCR was the method, and the copy in TCRdb shows in-frame clones only, minus some. The sample lists about 480,000 clones; 75% to 80% were seen once. The sequence was collected from a woman aged 35 to 49 in good health. Some clones in this sample may be carry-over from other donors' samples. Sequenced input: PBMCs. This chain links TRBV7-9 with TRBJ2-5; D possibly corresponds to TRBD1 (5 bases). CDR3 loop: CASSLRGGLQETQYF. CDR3 coding DNA: TGTGCCAGCAGCTTAAGGGGCGGTCTCCAAGAGACCCAGTACTTC.